The 5 T cell receptor beta chains in this list originate from one sample, sequenced in a study of T cell responses to AZD1222 COVID-19 vaccine. Some clones are missing from TCRdb's copy, which holds only in-frame ones; the method was immunoSEQ multiplex PCR. The repertoire holds roughly 180,000 clones, with roughly nine tenths as singletons. The sequenced sample was peripheral blood, obtained on day 0 of AZD1222 vaccination. The origin of the receptors is an adult in good health.

The CDR3 DNA reads as TGTGCCTGGAGTGGATTAGCGGGGGGCATCACAGATACGCAGTATTTT. Its protein product is CAWSGLAGGITDTQYF. The rearrangement uses TRBV30 and TRBJ2-3, with 10 bases aligning to TRBD2. V shed 1 base, J shed 2 bases, and the junction held 6 bases outside the gene matches. Germline-derived CDR1 and CDR2 are GTSNPN and SVGIG (reference sequence). The CDR3 runs to 16 residues.

This clone was counted a single time. The chain has TRBV11-3 and TRBJ2-7; D uncertain. The CDR3 is 16 amino acids. Trimming took 5 bases from V and 9 from J, leaving 26 bases between them. From germline, CDR1 is SGHNT and CDR2 YENEEA. The CDR3 bases are TGTGCCAGCAGCCATATCCGCGTCCTTTACCCTACGGGGCAGTACGTC. It specifies CASSHIRVLYPTGQYV.

As regards this clone: One junction end does not reproduce the germline sequence, and a read error may be involved. V gene TRBV29-1 combines with J gene TRBJ2-7; D possibly uses TRBD1 or TRBD2 (7 bases each). The CDR3 length is 14 residues. Germline CDR1 reads SQVTM; CDR2 reads ANQGSEA. DNA of the CDR3: TGCAGCGCTGAAGTCGCAGGGGGGGCCTACGAGCAGTACTTC. Protein product: CSAEVAGGAYEQYF.

This rearrangement joins TRBV28 to TRBJ1-5, with unresolved D. The germline V and J ends were trimmed by 5 bases and 7 bases, with 12 bases remaining between them. The CDR3 has 13 residues. Per the germline V gene, CDR1 is MDHEN and CDR2 is SYDVKM. The CDR3 loop reads CASSGPQGQPQHF. CDR3 DNA sequence: TGTGCCAGCAGTGGGCCCCAAGGACAGCCCCAGCATTTT.

The rearrangement joins TRBV7-9 to TRBJ1-1; D may be TRBD1 (6 bases). The length of the CDR3 is 13 residues. Trimming left V 5 bases short and J 5 bases short, with 12 bases between. Germline loops: CDR1 SEHNR, CDR2 FQNEAQ (reference sequence). The CDR3 here is CASSRTQGTEAFF. CDR3 coding DNA: TGTGCCAGCAGCCGAACCCAGGGGACTGAAGCTTTCTTT.